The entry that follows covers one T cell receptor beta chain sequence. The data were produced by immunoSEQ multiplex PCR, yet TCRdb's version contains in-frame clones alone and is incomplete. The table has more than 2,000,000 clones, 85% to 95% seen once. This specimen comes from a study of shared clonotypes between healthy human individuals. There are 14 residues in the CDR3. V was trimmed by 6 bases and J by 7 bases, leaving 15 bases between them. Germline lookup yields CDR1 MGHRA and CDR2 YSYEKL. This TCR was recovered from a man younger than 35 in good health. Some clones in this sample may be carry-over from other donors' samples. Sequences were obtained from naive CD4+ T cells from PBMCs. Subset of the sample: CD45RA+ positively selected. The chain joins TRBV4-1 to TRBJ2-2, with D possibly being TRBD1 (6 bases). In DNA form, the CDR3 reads TGCGCCAGCAGGCAACCGACAGGTCGCGGGGAGCTGTTTTTT. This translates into CASRQPTGRGELFF.